The sequence of this TCR beta chain was determined in a study of cytomegalovirus exposure and HLA in healthy donors. Study results and limitations: Using a false discovery rate of 0.05, a later analysis showed that some 16,000 TCR beta sequences were associated with HLA alleles. The authors reported that TCR beta sequences could predict HLA-A and HLA-B alleles. These predictions were accurate for most subjects in the first cohort.

With respect to this clone: What it binds is unknown.

The PCR was carried out with 60 Vbeta primers and 13 Jbeta primers. The repertoire was sequenced with immunoSEQ multiplex PCR; TCRdb's copy has only in-frame clones and lacks some. The table has about 89,000 clones, approximately 79% seen once. This CDR3 has 13 residues. Looked up from germline, CDR1 is MNHEY and CDR2 is SVGAGI. The V segment lost 4 bases and the J segment 3 bases; nucleotides outside the gene matches: 0. The sequenced sample was PBMCs. This receptor was identified in a male donor in good health and CMV-seronegative. The chain links TRBV6-5 to TRBJ2-7; TRBD1 matches at 10 bases. CDR3 protein: CASSWTGGYEQYF. The CDR3 region has the DNA TGTGCCAGCAGTTGGACAGGGGGCTACGAGCAGTACTTC.